This T cell receptor (beta chain) appears in the sequencing data of a study of CD8 T cells in Susac syndrome (dated by TCRdb to 2018 to 2020). Background for the entire study: The study used repertoire sequencing to test whether antigen drove CD8+ T cell activation and differentiation in Susac syndrome. Clonality of the CD8+ T cell repertoire was compared between 11 to 12 healthy donors, approximately 14 Susac syndrome patients and around 16 multiple sclerosis patients.

V is clipped by 4 bases and J by 2 bases, and the sequence between their germline boundaries is 13 bases long. The CDR3 runs 15 residues from the cysteine to the phenylalanine. Kept here is only the CDR3 DNA, which spans 45 bases and is read in frame from base 1. RNA was extracted using the RNeasy kit, and roughly 0.5 to 1 microgram was reverse transcribed with random hexamers. The immunoSEQ multiplex PCR assay, covering 54 Vbeta and 13 Jbeta segments, was used to amplify TCR beta CDR3 regions. To correct PCR amplification bias, a synthetic template baseline was used for both primer optimization and computational correction. For the original study's pipeline: Only productive sequences were kept, with reads annotated to V, D and J genes according to IMGT and analyzed in immunoSEQ Analyzer. Clonality was calculated as one minus the Shannon entropy normalized by log2 of the number of productive unique sequences. For each patient and control, public and private clones were evaluated among the 100 most prevalent clones. Clones were defined as Susac-specific when absent from the healthy and MS cohorts, from roughly 1,100 published viral clones and from other ImmuneACCESS disease sequences. TCRdb took the public reads, trimmed them with fastp at Q25, ran MiXCR for clone calling and kept in-frame beta chains. Each CDR3 protein appears once, grouped with its most common genes and DNA. V and J calls and clone size were set by TCRdb, not the authors. A total of approximately 140,000 distinct CDR3 sequences appear in this sample, approximately 79% of them only once. Roughly 0.5% of the sample comes from the top ten.

General findings and caveats noted by the study authors: The study acknowledged that relatively few individuals were included in the TCR sequencing and HLA analysis.

A remark on this clonotype: Which antigen it targets is not known. Base quality data are lacking; no much larger clone is found one base away.

Peripheral blood CD8+ and CD4+ T cells from healthy donors, Susac syndrome patients and multiple sclerosis patients were profiled by high-throughput TCR beta sequencing. Multiple sclerosis controls were treatment-naive patients with stable or active relapsing-remitting disease fulfilling revised McDonald criteria. Bulk CD8+ and CD4+ T cells were purified by magnetic negative isolation, whereas CD8+ TEMRA cells were enriched by FACS. Blood was drawn into EDTA tubes, processed within 24 hours, and PBMCs were isolated by density gradient centrifugation. PBMCs destined for TCR sequencing were cryopreserved in liquid nitrogen and later thawed in a 37 °C water bath. Purity of sorted or isolated CD4+, CD8+ and CD8+ TEMRA cells was at least 90%.

The receptor was derived from a human donor with multiple sclerosis. This chain is built from TRBV12-3 or TRBV12-4 and TRBJ2-3; TRBD1 is perhaps the D gene, given 6 matching bases. Sequencing was performed on CD8+ T cells from PBMCs. The CDR3 reads CASSSDSPYTDTQYF. The DNA sequence is as follows: TGTGCCAGCAGTTCGGACAGTCCGTACACAGATACGCAGTATTTT.